This T cell receptor (beta chain) was captured by sequencing in a study of beta chain features in type 1 diabetes. Study-wide results and limits: Researchers report that Type 1 diabetes patients had moderately but significantly shorter TCRB CDR3s across all four CD4+ subsets. Type 1 diabetes patients had VDJ junctions that carried fewer insertions and more deletions. Patients and controls would be equally affected if PCR favored shorter templates.

What was sequenced were expressed TCRB transcripts, since all of the isolated RNA had been reverse transcribed. This table comes from immunoSEQ multiplex PCR, and its TCRdb copy is limited to in-frame clones, with some not included. The sample has about 370,000 clones; roughly 9.8% are singletons. Based on CD45RO/CCR7/CD25/CD127/CD95/CD27, CD4+ regulatory, stem cell-like memory, naive and central memory cells were sorted. To note about this clone: Its cognate antigen is unknown.

Sequencing used central memory CD4+ T cells from blood. This clonotype was sampled from a man aged 30 to 39 with type 1 diabetes.

The CDR3 coding sequence is TGTGCCAGCAGCTACGGACTAGCGGGAGGGGAAGCAACAGATACGCAGTATTTT. This encodes CASSYGLAGGEATDTQYF. The chain recombines TRBV11-2 with TRBJ2-3, with 15 bases identical to TRBD2. The V gene end was trimmed by 4 bases and the J gene end by 3 bases; junction bases not matched to a gene: 8. In germline, CDR1 is SGHAT, CDR2 FQNNGV. The CDR3 loop spans 18 amino acids.